This TCR beta chain was profiled in a study of blood T cells in healthy people across ages (dated by TCRdb to between 2014 and 2017). Describing the broader study: In model experiments, template switching captured about one uniquely barcoded TCR beta cDNA molecule for every two T cells. The donors were split into four age groups: young (average around 16 years), middle-aged (about 40), aged (more than 60) and long-lived (roughly 77). Using deep sequencing normalized with unique cDNA molecular identifiers, the study measured how TCR beta repertoire diversity changes with age. The study analyzed two additional independent replicas of 1 million unique cDNA reads from the same blood draw for two donors, one aged 18 to 29 and one aged 80 or older. To avoid experimental bias, donors of different ages were spread randomly across the sequencing lanes. Paper-wide results and their limitations: Because donor CMV infection status was unknown, age-related changes in expanded clonotypes were potentially confounded. Observed TCR beta diversity correlated strongly with the percentage of naive T cells measured by flow cytometry. Bulk unsorted PBMC profiling prevented conclusive comparison of naive and antigen-experienced compartments. Total diversity estimates from one million sequenced T cells were considered lower bounds and underestimates. Compared with the aged group, more naive CD4+ T cells, fewer expanded clones and increased TCR diversity were shown by the long-lived group, suggesting age selection. Observed TCR beta diversity per million T cells fell roughly linearly with age, and a significant reduction was already apparent by age around 40.

Donors were a few dozen systemically healthy Caucasian individuals from Russia aged roughly 6 to 100 years. Each donor gave roughly 9.5 milliliters of peripheral blood, collected into EDTA-treated Vacutainer tubes. PBMCs were isolated by Ficoll-Paque density-gradient centrifugation, with at least 6.5 million obtained per sample. Total RNA was extracted from PBMCs with Trizol reagent, with at least 6 micrograms obtained per sample. The percentages of naive CD45RAhigh/CD27high T cells were determined by flow cytometry on a PBMC aliquot from every donor. Of note for this clonotype: Its antigen is not yet known. Germline and junction disagree at one end, which may indicate a read error.

The germline V gene (reference sequence) yields MNHNY for CDR1 and SVGAGI for CDR2. Inclusive of the bounding cysteine and phenylalanine, the CDR3 is 13 residues long. Solely the CDR3 DNA is kept, with 39 bases framed from the first base. Libraries came from 5' RACE. Reads for this sample came from an Illumina HiSeq 2500. A second PCR of about 6 to 11 cycles was run with a J-beta primer mix and a sample-barcoded 5' primer. Each TCR beta cDNA molecule received a unique molecular identifier from a template-switch 5' adaptor carrying 12 random nucleotides. At least 3 million CDR3-containing paired-end reads were obtained from each sample. First-strand cDNA synthesis was performed from all RNA using the Mint cDNA synthesis kit, with priming by a TRBC-specific oligonucleotide. Following uracil-DNA glycosylase treatment, all cDNA underwent a first 18-cycle PCR with the universal primers M1SS and BC2_uni_R. The source study handled its data this way. For normalization, 1 million high-quality reads, each with a distinct molecular identifier, were randomly selected from each sample. Instead of being binned into consensus sequences, reads that shared molecular identifiers were thrown out. MiTCR, run with a Q25 quality threshold and the strictest error-elimination algorithm, handled CDR3 identification, clonotype clustering and error correction. A nonparametric unseen species model using Euler transformation provided a lower-bound estimate of total TCR beta diversity. TCRdb cleaned the public reads at Q25 with fastp, built clones with MiXCR and kept in-frame beta chains. When rows share a CDR3 protein, they turn into one entry using the most common DNA and genes. The V and J calls were determined by TCRdb, not by the authors. The sample profile shows about 1.4 million distinct CDR3 sequences; roughly 59% of them were found once. The ten largest clones capture roughly 7% of the sample.

Sequences were obtained from blood. The receptor chain draws on TRBV6-6 and TRBJ2-1; 7 nucleotides in the junction match TRBD2. The receptor was derived from a man in his late teens or twenties in good health. Here is the DNA: TGTGACAGCAGCTCTTTGGGAGGGTTTGAGCAGTTCTTC. It translates as CDSSSLGGFEQFF.